Presented here are 18 T cell receptor beta chains from one specimen sequenced in a study of blood T cell repertoires in COVID-19. Sequencing used immunoSEQ multiplex PCR; TCRdb keeps in-frame clones, though not all of them. The sample carries under 25,000 clones, around 70% recorded once. Specimen: peripheral blood. Source of these receptors: a human donor in a cohort sampled during active or convalescent COVID-19.

The rearrangement links TRBV4-2 to TRBJ1-6, with D perhaps matching TRBD1 (5 bases). The CDR3 sequence is 14 residues long. V lost 4 bases and J 6 bases, leaving 10 bases between the germline ends. CDR1 is LGHNA, CDR2 YNFKEQ, per germline. CDR3 sequence: CASSPETVNSPLHF. CDR3 in DNA: TGTGCCAGCAGCCCGGAGACAGTTAATTCACCCCTCCACTTT.

The CDR3 loop is CASSQGASTGQETQYF. The CDR3 region has the DNA TGCGCCAGCAGCCAAGGGGCTAGCACGGGGCAAGAGACCCAGTACTTC. J is TRBJ2-5 and V is TRBV4-1; D is possibly TRBD2 (5 bases). Germline V CDR1 and CDR2: MGHRA, YSYEKL. V lost 1 base and J lost 2, with 14 bases in between. CDR3 length: 16 residues.

V is TRBV28 and J is TRBJ1-2; perhaps TRBD1 as D (6 bases). The CDR3 length is 15 residues. V was trimmed by 3 bases and J by 4 bases, leaving 15 bases between them. The V gene's germline CDR1 is MDHEN and CDR2 SYDVKM. The CDR3 loop is CASSFPRGAAYGYTF. CDR3 nucleotides: TGTGCCAGCAGTTTCCCCCGGGGGGCGGCCTATGGCTACACCTTC.

This clone came up a few times. The chain carries TRBV28 and TRBJ1-1; D gene ambiguous. V lost 0 bases and J 0 bases, leaving 8 bases between the germline ends. The germline V gene encodes CDR1 MDHEN and CDR2 SYDVKM. This CDR3 is 15 amino acids long. The CDR3 coding sequence is TGTGCCAGCAGTTTATGGGCCAGGATGAACACTGAAGCTTTCTTT. Residues: CASSLWARMNTEAFF.

This clone was seen a single time. The CDR3 DNA reads as TGCAGTGCTAGAGACGAGGGGCAGTACTTC. Protein: CSARDEGQYF. The chain uses TRBV20-1 and TRBJ2-7; maybe TRBD2 (5 bases). The ends were cut back, 0 bases at V and 9 bases at J, with 6 bases in the middle. From germline, CDR1 is DFQATT and CDR2 SNEGSKA (reference sequence). The CDR3 has 10 amino acids.

The gene calls are TRBV5-1 and TRBJ2-2, with TRBD1 matching 8 bases. CDR1 and CDR2 from the germline V gene are SGHRS and YFSETQ. V dropped 5 bases and J dropped 2; count of bases not matched to a gene: 5. The CDR3 is 15 amino acids. This CDR3 reads CASRQQGGNTGELFF. In DNA form, the CDR3 reads TGCGCCAGCAGGCAACAGGGGGGAAACACCGGGGAGCTGTTTTTT.

The chain has TRBV5-6 and TRBJ2-1; D gene ambiguous. This CDR3 has 11 residues. Trimming removed 6 bases at V and 5 bases at J, with 6 bases between. Per germline, CDR1 SGHDT and CDR2 YYEEEE. CDR3 loop: CASNSHNEQFF. The CDR3 nucleotides read TGTGCCAGCAACTCACACAATGAGCAGTTCTTC.

The V gene is TRBV5-8, the J gene TRBJ1-3; D not certain. Per the germline V gene, CDR1 is SGHTS and CDR2 is YDEGEE. CDR3 length equals 14 residues. V was clipped by 4 bases and J by 0 bases, with 8 bases between them. CDR3 loop: CASSPGTSGNTIYF. The CDR3 DNA reads as TGTGCCAGCAGCCCGGGAACCTCTGGAAACACCATATATTTT.

This clone came up a few times. This sequence joins TRBV5-1 and TRBJ2-5, with D possibly being TRBD2 (6 bases). CDR1 SGHRS and CDR2 YFSETQ come from the germline V gene. This CDR3 region has 19 residues. Trimming left V 3 bases short and J 4 bases short, with 28 bases between. The CDR3 sequence is CASSSPTGAGLGSGETQYF. For the CDR3, the DNA is TGCGCCAGCAGCTCCCCGACTGGGGCGGGGTTGGGATCGGGAGAGACCCAGTACTTC.

The chain is built from TRBV7-6 and TRBJ2-7; 8 positions match TRBD1. Germline CDR1 reads SGHVS; CDR2 reads FNYEAQ. CDR3 size: 14 residues. J lost 2 bases, V lost 5 bases, and 5 bases had no gene match. The CDR3 bases are TGTGCCAGCAGCCCCGGGACAGGACCCTACGAGCAGTACTTC. Protein sequence: CASSPGTGPYEQYF.

DNA for the CDR3: TGTGCCAGCAGTCGAAACCGGGACTTTGGCTCCTATAATTCACCCCTCCACTTT. Encoded protein: CASSRNRDFGSYNSPLHF. The V call is TRBV27, the J call TRBJ1-6; D might be TRBD1 (5 bases). V was trimmed by 5 bases and J by 0 bases, leaving 17 bases between them. The CDR3 extends over 18 amino acids. From germline, CDR1 is MNHEY and CDR2 SMNVEV (reference sequence).

This chain links TRBV9 with TRBJ2-4, with a possible D match to TRBD2 (6 bases). Germline values: CDR1 SGDLS, CDR2 YYNGEE. Deletions cut 4 bases from V and 4 bases from J, with 12 bases between. The CDR3 contains 14 residues. The CDR3 nucleotides are TGTGCCAGCAGCCGACTAGGAACTAAAAACATTCAGTACTTC. Residues: CASSRLGTKNIQYF.

By share, this clone counts as medium-sized. The V gene is TRBV7-6, the J gene TRBJ2-3; 13 nucleotides line up with TRBD2. This CDR3 comprises 16 residues. Trimming took 6 bases from V and 6 from J; bases not matched to a gene: 9. Germline assignment: CDR1 SGHVS and CDR2 FNYEAQ. The CDR3 is CASSLTSGRNADTQYF. For the CDR3, the DNA is TGTGCCAGCAGTTTGACTAGCGGGAGGAATGCGGATACGCAGTATTTT.

This clone turned up a few times. The chain links TRBV6-5 to TRBJ2-1; D possibly corresponds to TRBD2 (6 bases). Germline lookup yields CDR1 MNHEY and CDR2 SVGAGI. This CDR3 has 14 residues. Trimming pared 6 bases from V and 1 base from J, leaving 10 bases between. Here the CDR3 DNA reads TGTGCCAGCAGAGCGAGCGGGTCCTACAATGAGCAGTTCTTC. Translated, it gives CASRASGSYNEQFF.

This clone occurred a few times. This chain connects TRBV21-1 to TRBJ1-2; the listed D gene, TRBD1, was not tested against the DNA. TRBV21-1 is marked as a pseudogene. The CDR3 is 14 residues long. The CDR3 spells CASSNVWDRGGYTF. In DNA form, the CDR3 reads TGTGCCAGCAGCAACGTCTGGGACAGGGGTGGCTACACCTTC.

As for this clone: Distinct nucleotide sequences in the sample also encode this CDR3. V gene TRBV7-2 combines with J gene TRBJ1-3; D unclear. CDR3 size: 15 residues. Per germline, CDR1 SGHTA and CDR2 FQGNSA. Trimming stripped 5 bases from V and 0 bases from J, with 11 bases between. The CDR3, as DNA: TGTGCCAGCAGCCCGGGTTCGAGCTCTGGAAACACCATATATTTT. It encodes CASSPGSSSGNTIYF.

CDR3 DNA sequence: TGTGCCAGCAGCCAGACTCGGTTGGGGGGGTACGAGCAGTACTTC. As protein: CASSQTRLGGYEQYF. The V call is TRBV28, the J call TRBJ2-7; 7 positions match TRBD2. The germline CDR1 and CDR2 sequences are MDHEN and SYDVKM. CDR3 length: 15 amino acids. V was pared by 6 bases and J by 4 bases, with 12 bases of the junction left unmatched. Supplemented by reference TRBV28 and TRBJ2-7, the full variable domain reads DVKVTQSSRYLVKRTGEKVFLECVQDMDHENMFWYRQDPGLGLRLIYFSYDVKMKEKGDIPEGYSVSREKKERFSLILESASTNQTSMYLCASSQTRLGGYEQYFGPGTRLTVT.

The gene calls are TRBV5-1 and TRBJ1-1, with D possibly being TRBD1 (5 bases). The germline V gene encodes CDR1 SGHRS and CDR2 YFSETQ. The V end lost 5 bases, the J end lost 0 bases, and 11 bases lay between the germline ends. The CDR3 sequence is 14 residues long. CDR3 sequence: CASRGGTVNTEAFF. CDR3 DNA: TGCGCCAGCAGGGGGGGGACGGTGAACACTGAAGCTTTCTTT. The full variable domain, in which reference TRBV5-1 and TRBJ1-1 provide the parts outside the CDR3, is KAGVTQTPRYLIKTRGQQVTLSCSPISGHRSVSWYQQTPGQGLQFLFEYFSETQRNKGNFPGRFSGRQFSNSRSEMNVSTLELGDSALYLCASRGGTVNTEAFFGQGTRLTVV.